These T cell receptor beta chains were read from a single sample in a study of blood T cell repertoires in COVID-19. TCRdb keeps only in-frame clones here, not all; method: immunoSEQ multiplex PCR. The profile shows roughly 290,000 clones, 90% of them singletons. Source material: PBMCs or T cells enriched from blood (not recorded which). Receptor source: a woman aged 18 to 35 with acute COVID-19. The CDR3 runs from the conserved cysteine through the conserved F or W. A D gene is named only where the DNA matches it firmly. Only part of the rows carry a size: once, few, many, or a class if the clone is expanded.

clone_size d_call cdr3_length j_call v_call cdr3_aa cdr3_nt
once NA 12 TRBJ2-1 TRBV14 CASSQDGLAKFF TGTGCCAGCAGCCAAGATGGCCTAGCGAAGTTCTTC
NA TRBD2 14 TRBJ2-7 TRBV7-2 CASSFSSGAYEQYF TGTGCCAGCAGCTTTAGTAGCGGGGCCTACGAGCAGTACTTC
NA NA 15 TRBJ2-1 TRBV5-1 CASSSTGLHYNEQFF TGCGCCAGCAGCTCAACGGGACTTCACTACAATGAGCAGTTCTTC
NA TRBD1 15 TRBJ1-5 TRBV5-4 CASSPGTGNNQPQHF TGTGCCAGCAGCCCCGGGACAGGGAACAATCAGCCCCAGCATTTT
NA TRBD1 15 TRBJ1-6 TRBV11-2 CASSAQGQANSPLHF TGTGCCAGCAGCGCCCAGGGACAGGCTAATTCACCCCTCCACTTT
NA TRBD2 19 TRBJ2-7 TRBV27 CASSLSSRGLAGVLYEQYF TGTGCCAGCAGTTTATCATCTCGGGGACTAGCGGGAGTGCTCTACGAGCAGTACTTC
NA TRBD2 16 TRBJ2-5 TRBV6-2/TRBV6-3 CASTPGLWEGMKTQYF TGTGCCAGCACCCCCGGGCTCTGGGAGGGGATGAAGACCCAGTACTTC
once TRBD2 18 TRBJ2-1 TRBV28 CASITPPRWLAGGFEQFF TGTGCCAGCATCACCCCCCCTCGGTGGCTAGCGGGAGGTTTTGAGCAGTTCTTC
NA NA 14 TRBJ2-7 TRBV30 CASTQGKGSYEQYF TGTGCCTCTACACAGGGCAAGGGATCCTACGAGCAGTACTTC
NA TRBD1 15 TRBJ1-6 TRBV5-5 CASSEQGAYNSPLHF TGTGCCAGCAGCGAACAGGGGGCATATAATTCACCCCTCCACTTT
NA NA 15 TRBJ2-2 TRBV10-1 CASSKQGRNTGELFF TGCGCCAGCAGTAAACAGGGCCGGAACACCGGGGAGCTGTTTTTT
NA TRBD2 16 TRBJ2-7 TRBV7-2 CASSLSRLAEHYEQYF TGTGCCAGCAGCTTATCTCGACTAGCGGAGCACTACGAGCAGTACTTC
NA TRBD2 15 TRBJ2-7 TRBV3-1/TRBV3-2 CASSKREGRDYEQYF TGTGCCAGCAGCAAGCGGGAGGGCCGGGACTACGAGCAGTACTTC
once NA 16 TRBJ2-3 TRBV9 CASRRRRGVLADTQYF TGTGCCAGCAGGCGGAGGAGGGGAGTACTCGCAGATACGCAGTATTTT
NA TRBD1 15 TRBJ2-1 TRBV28 CASNPLQGEVDEQFF TGTGCCAGCAACCCGCTACAGGGGGAAGTGGATGAGCAGTTCTTC
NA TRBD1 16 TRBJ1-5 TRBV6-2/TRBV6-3 CASSFPDRGGNQPQHF TGTGCCAGCAGTTTCCCAGACAGGGGTGGGAATCAGCCCCAGCATTTT
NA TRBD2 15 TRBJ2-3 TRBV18 CASSPRAGRGDTQYF TGTGCCAGCTCACCAAGGGCAGGGAGGGGAGATACGCAGTATTTT
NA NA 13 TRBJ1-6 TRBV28 CASSLPSNSPLHF TGTGCCAGCAGTCTCCCGAGCAATTCACCCCTCCACTTT
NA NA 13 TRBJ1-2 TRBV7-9 CASSLVTGNGYTF TGTGCCAGCAGCTTAGTTACGGGGAACGGCTACACCTTC
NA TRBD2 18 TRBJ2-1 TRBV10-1 CASSESTSGDFRKDEQFF TGCGCCAGCAGTGAGTCCACTAGCGGGGACTTCCGCAAGGATGAGCAGTTCTTC
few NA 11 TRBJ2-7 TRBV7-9 CASSLLQEQYF TGTGCCAGCAGCTTACTCCAGGAGCAGTACTTC
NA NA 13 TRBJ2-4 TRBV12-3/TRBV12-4 CASSLTSINIQYF TGTGCCAGCAGTTTAACTAGCATAAACATTCAGTACTTC
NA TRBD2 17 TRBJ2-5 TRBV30 CAWSTGLAGRGKETQYF TGTGCCTGGAGTACCGGACTAGCGGGAAGAGGGAAAGAGACCCAGTACTTC
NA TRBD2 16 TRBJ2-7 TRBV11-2 CASSGLAGGGTYEQYF TGTGCCAGCAGCGGTCTTGCGGGAGGGGGCACCTACGAGCAGTACTTC
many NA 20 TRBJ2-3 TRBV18 CASSPFDSMVPRTSTDTQYF TGTGCCAGCTCACCTTTCGACAGTATGGTCCCACGAACTAGCACAGATACGCAGTATTTT
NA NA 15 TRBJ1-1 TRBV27 CASSSYRDANTEAFF TGTGCCAGCAGTTCTTACAGGGATGCGAACACTGAAGCTTTCTTT
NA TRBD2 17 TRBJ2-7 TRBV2 CASSIDMTSGRSYEQYF TGTGCCAGCTCTATAGACATGACTAGCGGGAGATCTTACGAGCAGTACTTC
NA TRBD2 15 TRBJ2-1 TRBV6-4 CASSDSTSGYNEQFF TGTGCCAGCAGTGACTCGACTAGCGGGTACAATGAGCAGTTCTTC
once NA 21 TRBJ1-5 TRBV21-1 CASSKGGDRGPGYQWDQPQHF TGTGCCAGCAGCAAAGGTGGCGACAGGGGGCCGGGTTACCAGTGGGATCAGCCCCAGCATTTT
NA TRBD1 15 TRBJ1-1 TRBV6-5 CASSYDRAMNTEAFF TGTGCCAGCAGTTACGACAGGGCTATGAACACTGAAGCTTTCTTT
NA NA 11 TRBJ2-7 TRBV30 CAWAASYEQYF TGTGCCTGGGCTGCGAGCTACGAGCAGTACTTC
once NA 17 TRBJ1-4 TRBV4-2 CASSQLGQPATNEKLFF TGTGCCAGCAGCCAACTTGGACAGCCTGCAACTAATGAAAAACTGTTTTTT
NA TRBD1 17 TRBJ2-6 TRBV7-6 CASSTGQGVSGANVLTF TGTGCCAGCAGCACAGGACAGGGTGTGTCTGGGGCCAACGTCCTGACTTTC
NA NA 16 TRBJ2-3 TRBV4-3 CASSQVLDPSTDTQYF TGCGCCAGCAGCCAAGTACTAGACCCTAGCACAGATACGCAGTATTTT
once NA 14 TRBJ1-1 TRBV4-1 CASSQGVESSKAFF TGCGCCAGCAGCCAAGGAGTAGAGTCCTCTAAAGCTTTCTTT
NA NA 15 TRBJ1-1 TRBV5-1 CASSLEDRRPIEAFF TGCGCCAGCAGCTTGGAAGACAGGAGGCCCATTGAAGCTTTCTTT
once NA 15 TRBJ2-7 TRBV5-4 CASSTPGASSYEQYF TGTGCCAGCAGCACCCCGGGAGCTAGCTCCTACGAGCAGTACTTC
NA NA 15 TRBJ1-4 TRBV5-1 CASSRQIATNEKLFF TGCGCCAGCAGCCGACAGATTGCAACTAATGAAAAACTGTTTTTT
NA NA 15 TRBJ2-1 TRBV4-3 CASSYGLSTYNEQFF TGCGCCAGCAGCTACGGACTATCTACCTACAATGAGCAGTTCTTC
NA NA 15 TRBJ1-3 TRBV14 CASRRGLEAGNTIYF TGTGCCAGCAGGAGGGGACTAGAGGCAGGAAACACCATATATTTT
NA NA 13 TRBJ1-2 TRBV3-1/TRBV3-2 CASSQGGVYGYTF TGTGCCAGCAGCCAAGGGGGAGTCTATGGCTACACCTTC
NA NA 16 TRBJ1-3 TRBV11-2 CASSLAPRGTRNTIYF TGTGCCAGCAGCTTAGCCCCCCGTGGGACACGAAACACCATATATTTT
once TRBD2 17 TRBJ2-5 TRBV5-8 CASSSWRWGGRRETQYF TGTGCCAGCAGCTCATGGAGATGGGGCGGGAGAAGAGAGACCCAGTACTTC
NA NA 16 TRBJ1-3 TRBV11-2 CASSHLVGPLGNTIYF TGTGCCAGCAGCCATTTAGTGGGGCCCCTCGGAAACACCATATATTTT
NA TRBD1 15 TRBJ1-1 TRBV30 CAWSRLGTGNTEAFF TGTGCCTGGAGTCGGCTAGGGACAGGGAACACTGAAGCTTTCTTT